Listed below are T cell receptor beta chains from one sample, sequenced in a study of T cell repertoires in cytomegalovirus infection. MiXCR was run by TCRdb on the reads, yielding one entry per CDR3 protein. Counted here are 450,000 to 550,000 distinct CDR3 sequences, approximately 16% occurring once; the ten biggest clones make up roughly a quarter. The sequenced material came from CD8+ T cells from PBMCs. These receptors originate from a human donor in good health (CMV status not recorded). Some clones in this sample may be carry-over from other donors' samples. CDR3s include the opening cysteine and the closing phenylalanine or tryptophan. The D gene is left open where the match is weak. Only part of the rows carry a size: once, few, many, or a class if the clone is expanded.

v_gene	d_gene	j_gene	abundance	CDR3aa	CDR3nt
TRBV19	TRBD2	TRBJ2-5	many	CASSTGLAEALQETQYF	TGTGCCAGTAGTACTGGACTAGCGGAGGCACTCCAAGAGACCCAGTACTTC
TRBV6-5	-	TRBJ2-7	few	CASSLQVSSYEQYF	TGTGCCAGCAGTCTCCAGGTTTCCTCCTACGAGCAGTACTTC
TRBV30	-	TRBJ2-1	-	CAWGSVGNEQFF	TGTGCCTGGGGCAGTGTAGGCAATGAGCAGTTCTTC
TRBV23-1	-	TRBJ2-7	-	CASSPTGCPGEQYF	TGCGCCAGCAGTCCCACGGGCTGCCCAGGCGAGCAGTACTTC
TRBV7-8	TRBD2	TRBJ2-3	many	CASSLPLAGGTDTQYF	TGTGCCAGCAGCTTACCACTAGCGGGGGGCACAGATACGCAGTATTTT
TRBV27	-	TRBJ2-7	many	CASSPSWASVSYEQYF	TGTGCCAGCAGCCCGTCGTGGGCTAGCGTGTCCTACGAGCAGTACTTC
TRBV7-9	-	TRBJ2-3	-	CASRLGGTKGKLGTDTQYF	TGTGCCAGCAGGCTTGGGGGCACAAAGGGGAAATTAGGTACAGATACGCAGTATTTT
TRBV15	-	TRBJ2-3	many	CATSRAGPYTDTQYF	TGTGCCACCAGCAGGGCCGGGCCTTACACAGATACGCAGTATTTT
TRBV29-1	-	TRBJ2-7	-	CSVETSDRGPYEQYF	TGCAGCGTTGAAACATCGGACAGAGGTCCCTACGAGCAGTACTTC
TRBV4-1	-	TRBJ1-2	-	CASGYRDGYTF	TGCGCCAGCGGCTACAGGGATGGCTACACCTTC
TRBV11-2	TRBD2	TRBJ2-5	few	CASSPWTSGRALLETQYF	TGTGCCAGCAGCCCGTGGACTAGCGGGAGGGCCCTCCTTGAGACCCAGTACTTC
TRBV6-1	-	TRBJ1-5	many	CASSAVKTGYSNQPQHF	TGTGCCAGCAGTGCGGTCAAGACAGGTTATAGCAATCAGCCCCAGCATTTT
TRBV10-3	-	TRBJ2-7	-	CATRGSSFYEQYF	TGTGCCACCCGGGGCTCGTCCTTCTACGAGCAGTACTTC
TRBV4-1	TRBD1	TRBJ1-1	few	CASSRTTGTTEAFF	TGCGCCAGCAGCCGCACGACAGGGACCACTGAAGCTTTCTTT
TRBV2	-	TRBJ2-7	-	CASTARSYEQYF	TGTGCCAGCACCGCTCGGTCCTACGAGCAGTACTTC
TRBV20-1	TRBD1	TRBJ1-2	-	CSAREDRGGGYTF	TGCAGTGCTAGAGAGGACAGGGGCGGTGGCTACACCTTC
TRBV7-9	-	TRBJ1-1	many	CASSLDPDTEAFF	TGTGCCAGCAGCCTGGACCCGGACACTGAAGCTTTCTTT
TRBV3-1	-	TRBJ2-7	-	CASSPQFREQYF	TGTGCCAGCAGCCCCCAGTTCCGCGAGCAGTACTTC
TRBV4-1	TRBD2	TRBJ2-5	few	CASSQGTSGSLRETQYF	TGCGCCAGCAGCCAAGGGACTAGCGGGAGTTTAAGAGAGACCCAGTACTTC
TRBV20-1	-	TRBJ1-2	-	CSARDLGQIGGYTF	TGCAGTGCTAGAGATCTTGGACAGATCGGGGGCTACACCTTC
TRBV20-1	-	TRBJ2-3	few	CSARDGAGRADTQYF	TGCAGTGCTAGAGATGGGGCGGGAAGAGCAGATACGCAGTATTTT
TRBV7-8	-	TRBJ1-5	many	CASSGRPGPTRINQPQHF	TGTGCCAGCAGCGGACGACCGGGACCCACGCGGATCAATCAGCCCCAGCATTTT
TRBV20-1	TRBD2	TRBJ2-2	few	CSAAPLLAGGNTGELFF	TGCAGTGCCGCCCCTTTACTAGCGGGAGGGAACACCGGGGAGCTGTTTTTT
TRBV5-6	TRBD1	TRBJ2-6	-	CASSWDSFLSGANVLTF	TGTGCCAGCAGCTGGGACAGTTTCCTCTCTGGGGCCAACGTCCTGACTTTC